Reported below is one TCR beta chain. What antigen it recognizes has not been identified. No base quality values were provided; no much bigger clone lies one nucleotide off. The CD4+ T-LGLL patients were recruited through hematology units in Padova (Italy), Helsinki (Finland) and Shinshu (Japan). Depending on which samples were available, patient samples consisted of bead-purified CD4+, CD4+CD8+, CD57+ or CD56+ fractions, or of unselected PBMC. Deep amplicon sequencing of the same DNA produced somatic STAT5B mutation profiles, and these profiles were combined with the patient TCRbeta data. All TCR-sequenced material derived from peripheral blood: patient blood samples and healthy donor buffy coats. Ficoll-Hypaque gradient centrifugation was used to isolate peripheral blood mononuclear cells. Genomic DNA was extracted with the Gentra Puregene Cell and Tissue kit and quantified on a Qubit 2.0 fluorometer.

From the cysteine up to the phenylalanine, the CDR3 has a length of 16 residues. Only the CDR3 DNA is retained, 48 bases long and in frame from the first base. The CDR1 and CDR2 encoded by the germline V gene are SGHTA and FQGTGA. V was cut back by 5 bases and J by 2 bases, leaving a gap of 15 bases between them. The data derive from a study of STAT5B mutations in CD4+ large granular lymphocyte leukemia (dated 2022 in TCRdb). Context from the whole study: When cryopreserved patient cells were available, CD8+ cells were depleted as a first step, and selection with anti-CD4 microbeads followed. The study compared the TCRbeta repertoires of patients with CD4+ T-cell large granular lymphocyte leukemia against those of healthy blood donors. The purity of purified fractions was confirmed by flow cytometry on FACSCanto II or FACSVerse to exceed 95% among lymphocytes. General findings and caveats noted by the study authors: Compared with healthy CD4+ repertoires, CD4-sorted patient repertoires appeared more clonal, and this difference remained even after the putative leukemic clones were removed. Main leukemic clonotypes were private to each patient, although around 25% of the main leukemic clonotypes were found at low frequency in the non-leukemic repertoires of other patients. Heterogeneous cell sources were used for patients, and only 6 or 7 CD4-sorted patient samples were included in the clonality comparison with healthy controls. The data were not HLA-matched, and the higher clonality in CD4+ T-LGLL than in CD8+ T-LGLL could be due to the relatively small sample size. Enrichment of TRBV06-family usage was observed among the top patient clones (8/27) relative to healthy controls (2/35).

The immunoSEQ assay at survey resolution was used to sequence TCRbeta rearrangements from genomic DNA. The original pipeline was this. Clonotypes above 5% of the repertoire were treated as putative leukemic clones, yielding 50 to 75 across 25 to 35 patients. In the TCR sequencing data, the smallest productive clonotype frequency that could be detected was 2.59 x 10-5. Analyses included only productive TCRbeta rearrangements, meaning complete and in-frame sequences. The clonality of each sample was calculated as Simpson clonality in the immunoSEQ Analyzer version 3.0. Clones were grouped by frequency into very rare, small, medium, large (1-20%) or hyperexpanded (>20%) categories. Generation probabilities were estimated with OLGA 1.2.3, V-gene circos plots were made with VDJtools, specificities were looked up in VDJdb, and CDR3 motifs were identified with GLIPH. TCRdb retrieved this table from immuneACCESS and kept in-frame rearrangements only. Not all clones are present; in checked studies, unresolved V genes account for under half, and no reason is known for the remainder. For V, J and clone size, that table is used; D and trimming come from the DNA. The table for this sample lists fewer than 7,000 clones; just under 75% of them were counted only once. About 1.9% of the sample rests with the top ten.

The sequenced sample consisted of PBMCs. The source of this sequence is a woman aged 70-85 years with CD4+ T-cell large granular lymphocyte leukemia. The sequence links TRBV7-3 to TRBJ2-2; tentative D gene TRBD2, with 6 bases matching. The CDR3 here reads CASSPLRGANTGELFF. The nucleotide sequence reads TGTGCCAGCAGCCCACTGCGGGGTGCCAACACCGGGGAGCTGTTTTTT.